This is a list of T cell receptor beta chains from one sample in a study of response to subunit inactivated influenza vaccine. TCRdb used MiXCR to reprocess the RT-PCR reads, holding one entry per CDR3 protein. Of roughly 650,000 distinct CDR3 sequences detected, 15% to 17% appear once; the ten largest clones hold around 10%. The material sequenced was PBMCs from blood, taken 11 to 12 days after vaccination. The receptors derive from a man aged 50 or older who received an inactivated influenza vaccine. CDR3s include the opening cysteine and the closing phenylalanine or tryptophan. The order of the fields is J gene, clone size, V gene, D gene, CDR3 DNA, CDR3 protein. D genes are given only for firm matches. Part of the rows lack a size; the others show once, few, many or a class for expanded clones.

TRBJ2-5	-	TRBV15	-	TGTGCCACCAGCAGAGTTGGTTGGATAGAGACCCAGTACTTC	CATSRVGWIETQYF
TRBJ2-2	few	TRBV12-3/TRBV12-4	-	TGTGCCAGCAGTTTAGTCACAGGGAACACCGGGGAGCTGTTTTTT	CASSLVTGNTGELFF
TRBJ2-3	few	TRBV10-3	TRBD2	TGTGCCACAGGGACTAGCGGGAGGGATAGCACAGATACGCAGTATTTT	CATGTSGRDSTDTQYF
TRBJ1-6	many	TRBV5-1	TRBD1	TGCGCCAGCAGCCTGAGACAGGGGGCGGATTCACCCCTCCACTTT	CASSLRQGADSPLHF
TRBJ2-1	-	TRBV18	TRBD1	TGTGCCAGCTCAAAGACAGGGAGCAATGAGCAGTTCTTC	CASSKTGSNEQFF
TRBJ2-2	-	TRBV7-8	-	TGTGCCAGCAGCTTACACATATCAGGGAAGAACACCGGGGAGCTGTTTTTT	CASSLHISGKNTGELFF
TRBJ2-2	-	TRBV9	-	TGTGCCAGCAGCTTCGGTGTTTCCGCCGGGGAGCTGTTTTTT	CASSFGVSAGELFF
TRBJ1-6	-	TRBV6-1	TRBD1	TGTGCCAGCAGTCCCAGGACAGGGCTTAATTCACCCCTCCACTTT	CASSPRTGLNSPLHF
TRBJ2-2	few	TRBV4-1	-	TGCGCCAGCAGCCAAGGGGGGCTGGCGAACACCGGGGAGCTGTTTTTT	CASSQGGLANTGELFF
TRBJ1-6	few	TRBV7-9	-	TGTGCCAGCAGCTTACCTGGGGGTTACTCACCCCTCCACTTT	CASSLPGGYSPLHF
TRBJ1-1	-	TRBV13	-	TGTGCCAGCAGCACCTTCGGCACTCTAGGGACTGAAGCTTTCTTT	CASSTFGTLGTEAFF
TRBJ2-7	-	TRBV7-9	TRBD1	TGTGCCAGCAGCCCACAGGGGGCGCGGAACGAGCAGTACTTC	CASSPQGARNEQYF
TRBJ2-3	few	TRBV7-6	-	TGTGCCAGCAGCCCAATGGCGGCTATTGAGGAGCAGTATTTT	CASSPMAAIEEQYF
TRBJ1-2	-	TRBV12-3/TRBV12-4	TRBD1	TGTGCCAGCAGTTTAGGGACAGGGGTCGACTATGGCTACACCTTC	CASSLGTGVDYGYTF
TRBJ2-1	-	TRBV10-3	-	TGTGCCATCAGTGGGGCCGAGGGGACGTCCTACAATGAGCAGTTCTTC	CAISGAEGTSYNEQFF
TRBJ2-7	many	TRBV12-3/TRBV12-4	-	TGTGCCAGCAGTTTTGAGAGCTCCTACGAGCAGTACTTC	CASSFESSYEQYF
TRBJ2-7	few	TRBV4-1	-	TGCGCCAGCAGCCAAGTGGGGGAGTCCTACGAGCAGTACTTC	CASSQVGESYEQYF
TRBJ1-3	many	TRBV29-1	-	TGCAGCGCCGTACAGGGTGAAGCTGGAAACACCATATATTTT	CSAVQGEAGNTIYF
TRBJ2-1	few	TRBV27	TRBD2	TGTGCCAGCAGTTTAGTTAGCGGGGTCTGGGATGAGCAGTTCTTC	CASSLVSGVWDEQFF
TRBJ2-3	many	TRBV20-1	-	TGCAGTGCCCCGAAGTGGGGGGATACGCAGTATTTT	CSAPKWGDTQYF
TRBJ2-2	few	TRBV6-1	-	TGTGCCAGCAGAAATCCCGAGGGGGGGTCGAACACCGGGGAGCTGTTTTTT	CASRNPEGGSNTGELFF
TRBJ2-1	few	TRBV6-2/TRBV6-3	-	TGTGCCAGCAGTTACTCCGGTCCTGGTAGGAATGAGCAGTTCTTC	CASSYSGPGRNEQFF
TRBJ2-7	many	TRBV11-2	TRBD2	TGTGCCAGCAGCTTTGGCGGGGGGGCGTTCGAGCAGTACTTC	CASSFGGGAFEQYF
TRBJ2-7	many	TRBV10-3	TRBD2	TGTGCCATCAGTGGGAAGCGGGAGTCCTACGAGCAGTACTTC	CAISGKRESYEQYF
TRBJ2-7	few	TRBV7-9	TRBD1	TGTGCCAGCAGCCAGGACAGGCCCTCCTACGAGCAGTACTTC	CASSQDRPSYEQYF
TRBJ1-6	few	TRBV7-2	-	TGTGCCAGCAGCTTGCGTCCGGGGGACACCCTCCACTTT	CASSLRPGDTLHF
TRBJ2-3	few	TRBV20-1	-	TGCAGTGCTAGAGGGGGTCTCACAGATACGCAGTATTTT	CSARGGLTDTQYF
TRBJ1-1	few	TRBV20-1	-	TGCAGTGCTAGAGGGGCGTACCCTGAAGCTTTCTTT	CSARGAYPEAFF
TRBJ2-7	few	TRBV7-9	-	TGTGCCAGCAGCCCTTACCAAGGACACTACGAGCAGTACTTC	CASSPYQGHYEQYF
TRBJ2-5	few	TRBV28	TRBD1	TGTGCCAGCAGCGACAGGGCGGCCCAGTACTTC	CASSDRAAQYF
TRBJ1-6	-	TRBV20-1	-	TGCAGTGCTGTAGGGATCTATAATTCACCCCTCCACTTT	CSAVGIYNSPLHF
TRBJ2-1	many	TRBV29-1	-	TGCAGCGGGCAAGACCCGGGTCGCTACAATGAGCAGTTCTTC	CSGQDPGRYNEQFF
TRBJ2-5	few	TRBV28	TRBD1	TGTGCCAGCAGTAACTACGCGACAGGGGAAGCGTACTTC	CASSNYATGEAYF
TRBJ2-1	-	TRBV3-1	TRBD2	TGTGCCAGCAGCCCCCCCCGGACTAGCGGGAACAATGAGCAGTTCTTC	CASSPPRTSGNNEQFF
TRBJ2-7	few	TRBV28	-	TGTGCCAGCAGTTTCCCAGCTATCCCCCCCGAGCAGTACTTC	CASSFPAIPPEQYF
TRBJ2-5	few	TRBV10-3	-	TGTGCCATCAGTGGGGGGGACAACCAAGAGACCCAGTACTTC	CAISGGDNQETQYF
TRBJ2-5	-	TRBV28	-	TGTGCCAGCAGTCTTCCGGTCGAGACCCAGTACTTC	CASSLPVETQYF
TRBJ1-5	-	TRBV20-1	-	TGCAGTGCAAAGACGGCGTCGGTCAATCAGCCCCAGCATTTT	CSAKTASVNQPQHF
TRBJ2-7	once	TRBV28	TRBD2	TGTGCCAGCAGTCCACTTTTAGCGGGAGGGCCTGGAAGCGAGCAGTACTTC	CASSPLLAGGPGSEQYF
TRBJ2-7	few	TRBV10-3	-	TGTGCCATCAGTGAGCTTTCGGGCCAGTACTTC	CAISELSGQYF
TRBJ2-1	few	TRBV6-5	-	TGTGCCAGCAGTTATGGGGCAAAGGACAATGAGCAGTTCTTC	CASSYGAKDNEQFF
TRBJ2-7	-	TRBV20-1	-	TGCAGTGCTAGAGATGCGGGGCTTTCCTACGAGCAGTACTTC	CSARDAGLSYEQYF
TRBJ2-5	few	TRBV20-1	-	TGCAGTGCTAGGGACTGGTTACAAGAGACCCAGTACTTC	CSARDWLQETQYF